Following are 25 T cell receptor beta chains from one sample sequenced in a study of T cells in Graves' hyperthyroidism and ophthalmopathy. Amplified TCR beta CDR3 regions derived from RNA transcripts. Carried out on the TCR CDR3, a first-round RT-PCR used the HTBI primer set. TCRdb redid the calling of the multiplex PCR reads with MiXCR, one entry per CDR3 protein. This sample carries roughly 560,000 distinct CDR3 sequences, about 14% of them seen once, and the ten largest clones take approximately 4.2%. Sample: blood. Receptor source: a woman in her 40s with Graves' ophthalmopathy.

There are many counts of this clonotype. The CDR3 DNA sequence: TGCAGCGTTGAAAGGGGGAGAGGGGAGCTGTTTTTT. Its protein product is CSVERGRGELFF. V and J are TRBV29-1 and TRBJ2-2; TRBD1 might be the D (6 bases). Deletions cut 2 bases from V and 8 bases from J, with 9 bases between. The CDR3 loop spans 12 amino acids. Germline loops: CDR1 SQVTM, CDR2 ANQGSEA.

The sample holds many counts of this clonotype. The genes are TRBV30 and TRBJ2-2, with D hard to call. V lost 1 base and J lost 2, with 5 bases in between. Germline-derived CDR1 and CDR2 are GTSNPN and SVGIG (reference sequence). The CDR3 is made up of 13 amino acids. This CDR3 is CAWSGHNTGELFF. The CDR3 bases are TGTGCCTGGAGTGGACACAACACCGGGGAGCTGTTTTTT. Full variable domain (outside the CDR3, taken from reference TRBV30 and TRBJ2-2): SQTIHQWPATLVQPVGSPLSLECTVEGTSNPNLYWYRQAAGRGLQLLFYSVGIGQISSEVPQNLSASRPQDRQFILSSKKLLLSDSGFYLCAWSGHNTGELFFGEGSRLTVL.

V and J are TRBV5-4 and TRBJ1-3; tentative D call: TRBD1 (5 bases). CDR3 size: 21 residues. Germline lookup yields CDR1 SGHNT and CDR2 YYREEE (reference sequence). Trimming cost V 1 base and J 0 bases, with 26 bases left between them. The CDR3 reads CASSLPTGMTDERYSGNTIYF. The CDR3 region has the DNA TGTGCCAGCAGCTTGCCGACGGGGATGACAGACGAACGATACTCTGGAAACACCATATATTTT.

The V and J genes are TRBV29-1 and TRBJ2-5; D remains unclear. The CDR3 runs 14 residues. The germline V gene encodes CDR1 SQVTM and CDR2 ANQGSEA. V was clipped by 0 bases and J by 5 bases, with 13 bases between them. CDR3 nucleotides: TGCAGCGTTGAAGATGGGAAGGTCCGGGAGACCCAGTACTTC. Its protein is CSVEDGKVRETQYF.

The chain is built from TRBV18 and TRBJ1-1; the D is unclear. The ends were cut back, 3 bases at V and 2 bases at J, with 13 bases in the middle. Germline V CDR1 and CDR2: KGHSH, LQKENI. The CDR3 extends over 15 amino acids. In DNA form, the CDR3 reads TGTGCCAGCTCACCGCCATCCGGGTCCAACACTGAAGCTTTCTTT. Translation: CASSPPSGSNTEAFF. The full variable domain, with the rest looked up from reference TRBV18 and TRBJ1-1, is NAGVMQNPRHLVRRRGQEARLRCSPMKGHSHVYWYRQLPEEGLKFMVYLQKENIIDESGMPKERFSAEFPKEGPSILRIQQVVRGDSAAYFCASSPPSGSNTEAFFGQGTRLTVV.

The chain joins TRBV11-2 to TRBJ2-5, with D perhaps being TRBD1 or TRBD2 (5 bases each). V dropped 3 bases and J dropped 8 bases, with 19 bases sitting between them. Germline V gene data show CDR1 as SGHAT and CDR2 as FQNNGV. CDR3 length equals 15 residues. Here the CDR3 reads CASSFIRGREPTQYF. The DNA for the CDR3 is TGTGCCAGCAGCTTTATTCGGGGCAGGGAACCCACCCAGTACTTC.

This sequence joins TRBV5-1 and TRBJ2-7, with 9 bases aligning to TRBD2. CDR1 and CDR2 from the germline V gene are SGHRS and YFSETQ. V lost 4 bases and J lost 7; bases outside the gene matches: 9. The CDR3 extends over 14 amino acids. CDR3 region: CASSPGTSRVEQYF. The CDR3 DNA sequence: TGCGCCAGCAGCCCCGGGACTAGCAGGGTAGAGCAGTACTTC. Full variable domain (missing parts from reference TRBV5-1 and TRBJ2-7): KAGVTQTPRYLIKTRGQQVTLSCSPISGHRSVSWYQQTPGQGLQFLFEYFSETQRNKGNFPGRFSGRQFSNSRSEMNVSTLELGDSALYLCASSPGTSRVEQYFGPGTRLTVT.

V usage is TRBV20-1 and J usage is TRBJ1-2; D is unresolved. The V end was cut by 2 bases, the J end by 6 bases, with 10 bases between. The germline V gene encodes CDR1 DFQATT and CDR2 SNEGSKA (reference sequence). This CDR3 region has 12 residues. The CDR3: CSARQALNGYTF. CDR3 bases: TGCAGTGCTAGACAGGCCCTTAATGGCTACACCTTC.

This clonotype has at least ten counts. This sequence joins TRBV11-1 and TRBJ1-1; possible D gene TRBD1, 6 bases. Germline CDR1 is SGHAT and CDR2 is FQDESV (reference sequence). Between the trimmed V and J ends, which lost 3 bases and 1 base, there was a span of 9 bases. The CDR3 runs to 14 residues. CDR3 amino acids: CASSFEGENTEAFF. The CDR3 nucleotides read TGTGCCAGCAGCTTTGAGGGGGAGAACACTGAAGCTTTCTTT.

V usage is TRBV11-3 and J usage is TRBJ1-1; D unresolved. Germline values: CDR1 SGHNT, CDR2 YENEEA. The CDR3 is 12 amino acids. Trimming took 0 bases from V and 6 from J, leaving 5 bases between them. In DNA form, the CDR3 reads TGTGCCAGCAGCTTAGATTCCTCTGAAGCTTTCTTT. This gives the protein CASSLDSSEAFF.

This clonotype was seen repeatedly, ten times or more. The CDR3 region is CASSPRPITEAFF. The CDR3 bases are TGTGCCAGTAGTCCGAGGCCTATCACTGAAGCTTTCTTT. The gene calls are TRBV19 and TRBJ1-1; D gene unclear. The germline V gene has CDR1 LNHDA and CDR2 SQIVND (reference sequence). Trimming cost V 5 bases and J 4 bases, with 11 bases left between them. The CDR3 has 13 residues.

At least ten counts were recorded for this clonotype. The V call is TRBV19, the J call TRBJ1-5; weak D call: TRBD1 (5 bases). V lost 5 bases to trimming and J lost 3 bases, with 14 bases between them. Germline V lookup: CDR1 LNHDA, CDR2 SQIVND (reference sequence). The CDR3 has 15 residues. CDR3 sequence (DNA): TGTGCCAGTAGTCCCCCAGGGCAGATCAATCAGCCCCAGCATTTT. Translation: CASSPPGQINQPQHF.

This clonotype has a count of ten or more. The genes are TRBV30 and TRBJ2-7, with TRBD1 matching 7 bases. The CDR3 totals 15 residues. J was trimmed by 1 base and V by 3 bases; bases with no gene match: 9. CDR1 is GTSNPN, CDR2 SVGIG, per germline (reference sequence). The DNA for the CDR3 is TGTGCCTGGAGCACGACAGGGATAAGGTCCTACGAGCAGTACTTC. Translated: CAWSTTGIRSYEQYF. Filled out from reference TRBV30 and TRBJ2-7, the complete variable domain reads SQTIHQWPATLVQPVGSPLSLECTVEGTSNPNLYWYRQAAGRGLQLLFYSVGIGQISSEVPQNLSASRPQDRQFILSSKKLLLSDSGFYLCAWSTTGIRSYEQYFGPGTRLTVT.

This clonotype was found many times. The chain uses TRBV6-2 or TRBV6-3 and TRBJ2-2; D possibly corresponds to TRBD1 (5 bases). The CDR3 spans 13 residues. Germline values: CDR1 MNHEY, CDR2 SVGEGT. Between the trimmed V and J ends, which lost 7 bases and 1 base, there was a span of 7 bases. The CDR3 region has the DNA TGTGCCAGCATCGGACAGAACACCGGGGAGCTGTTTTTT. Its protein is CASIGQNTGELFF.

J is TRBJ2-7 and V is TRBV6-1; TRBD2 matches at 9 bases. Germline lookup yields CDR1 MNHNS and CDR2 SASEGT. The V and J ends lost 7 bases and 0 bases, in that order; junction bases with no gene match: 7. This CDR3 is 15 amino acids long. This CDR3 reads CASKPTSGRSYEQYF. In DNA, the CDR3 is TGTGCCAGCAAGCCGACTAGCGGACGCTCCTACGAGCAGTACTTC.

This clonotype came up many times. The rearrangement uses TRBV7-8 and TRBJ2-7, with D unresolved. The CDR3 contains 15 residues. V lost 1 base to trimming and J lost 3 bases, with 13 bases between them. Germline V CDR1 and CDR2: SGHVS, FQNEAQ. The CDR3 loop is CASSLDSRAVYEQYF. The CDR3 bases are TGTGCCAGCAGCTTAGATTCTCGGGCCGTCTACGAGCAGTACTTC.

This clonotype was counted a few times. The chain links TRBV27 to TRBJ1-1; a weak D match, TRBD1 (5 bases). The V and J ends lost 5 bases and 11 bases respectively, with 27 bases between them. This CDR3 is 16 amino acids long. Germline CDR1 MNHEY, CDR2 SMNVEV (reference sequence). The CDR3 is CASSPKPIRQGYFAFF. CDR3 nucleotides: TGTGCCAGCAGTCCCAAACCGATACGTCAGGGATATTTCGCTTTCTTT.

At least ten counts were recorded for this clonotype. The rearrangement uses TRBV27 and TRBJ2-2; 10 bases map to TRBD1. CDR3 length: 15 residues. The V segment lost 11 bases and the J segment 6 bases; nucleotides outside the gene matches: 12. Germline CDR1 is MNHEY and CDR2 is SMNVEV (reference sequence). CDR3 amino acids: CAPSAGTGDAGELFF. The CDR3 DNA sequence: TGTGCCCCCTCTGCCGGGACAGGGGATGCCGGGGAGCTGTTTTTT.

This clonotype appeared a single time. V usage is TRBV6-5 and J usage is TRBJ2-7; 12 bases line up with TRBD2. The CDR3 runs to 17 residues. Germline trimming cut 2 bases from V and 3 bases from J; bases unmatched to any gene: 8. Germline V lookup: CDR1 MNHEY, CDR2 SVGAGI. The CDR3 region is CASSYLLAGGPRYEQYF. DNA for the CDR3: TGTGCCAGCAGTTACCTTCTAGCGGGAGGGCCACGCTACGAGCAGTACTTC.

Many counts were recorded for this clonotype. J is TRBJ1-2 and V is TRBV2; the D gene is possibly TRBD1 (5 bases). The V end lost 5 bases, the J end lost 5 bases, and 12 bases lay between the germline ends. CDR1 SNHLY and CDR2 FYNNEI come from the germline V gene. This CDR3 has 13 amino acids. The CDR3 loop reads CASSLPRDYGYTF. The CDR3 DNA reads as TGTGCCAGCAGTCTCCCCAGGGATTATGGCTACACCTTC.

Many counts were recorded for this clonotype. The chain uses TRBV12-3 or TRBV12-4 and TRBJ2-7, with 8 bases aligning to TRBD2. The CDR3 length is 18 residues. V shed 4 bases, J shed 0 bases, and the junction held 14 bases outside the gene matches. The CDR3 sequence: CASSSIAGQERSSYEQYF. The CDR3 region has the DNA TGTGCCAGCAGTTCGATAGCGGGACAAGAAAGGAGCTCCTACGAGCAGTACTTC.

There are many counts of this clonotype. The rearrangement links TRBV30 to TRBJ1-1; perhaps TRBD1 as D (5 bases). Deletions cut 4 bases from V and 5 bases from J, with 14 bases between. The CDR3 totals 13 residues. Germline V gives CDR1 GTSNPN, CDR2 SVGIG (reference sequence). The CDR3 loop reads CAWMLQARTEAFF. The CDR3 DNA reads as TGTGCCTGGATGTTACAGGCAAGGACTGAAGCTTTCTTT.

This clonotype was seen many times. The rearrangement links TRBV20-1 to TRBJ1-1, with 10 nucleotides matching TRBD1. Germline V gene data show CDR1 as DFQATT and CDR2 as SNEGSKA (reference sequence). V was clipped by 1 base and J by 4 bases; unmatched bases: 3. The CDR3 extends over 14 amino acids. CDR3: CSARAWTGGTEAFF. The CDR3 DNA sequence: TGCAGTGCTAGAGCCTGGACAGGGGGCACTGAAGCTTTCTTT.

A remark on this clonotype: Germline and junction disagree at one end, which may indicate a read error. The V call is TRBV2, the J call TRBJ2-7, with D maybe TRBD1 (5 bases). Germline lookup yields CDR1 SNHLY and CDR2 FYNNEI. CDR3 length: 15 residues. CDR3 residues: CTSSLSTDSTYEQYF. Written as DNA, the CDR3 is TGTACCAGCAGTTTATCGACCGACAGTACCTACGAGCAGTACTTC.

The CDR3 sequence: CASSFSGIETQYF. For the CDR3, the DNA is TGTGCCAGCAGCTTTAGCGGGATTGAGACCCAGTACTTC. The gene calls are TRBV7-3 and TRBJ2-5; 8 bases map to TRBD2. J lost 5 bases, V lost 3 bases, and 2 bases had no gene match. Germline V gives CDR1 SGHTA, CDR2 FQGTGA. The CDR3 has 13 residues.